The present TCR beta chain was sequenced within a study of T cell responses to AZD1222 COVID-19 vaccine. The overall study: Recipients boosted at about 4 weeks or about 12 weeks are pooled. Overall study results and limits: Just a handful of AZD1222 recipients were seropositive at baseline. Without day 14 samples, only post-peak T cell repertoires were studied. Most donors were white British, females outnumbered males, and clonal diversity was possibly underestimated.

This CDR3 has 14 amino acids. Germline loops: CDR1 SGHDN, CDR2 FVKESK. With 4 bases removed from V and 2 bases from J, the gap between germline ends came to 12 bases. On this clone: What it recognizes is unknown.

Here immunoSEQ multiplex PCR was the method, and the copy in TCRdb shows in-frame clones only, minus some. The sample shows 100,000 to 150,000 clones, around 87% of them seen only once. The sequencing used peripheral blood, collected on day 0 of AZD1222 vaccination. This chain uses TRBV14 with TRBJ2-7; D is ambiguous. This receptor was identified in an adult in good health. As DNA, the CDR3 is TGTGCCAGCAGCCGAAACGCCGGCGCCTACGAGCAGTACTTC. Protein product: CASSRNAGAYEQYF. The full variable domain, completed using reference TRBV14 and TRBJ2-7, is EAGVTQFPSHSVIEKGQTVTLRCDPISGHDNLYWYRRVMGKEIKFLLHFVKESKQDESGMPNNRFLAERTGGTYSTLKVQPAELEDSGVYFCASSRNAGAYEQYFGPGTRLTVT.